Detailed here is one TCR beta chain. The germline gives CDR1 KGHSH, CDR2 LQKENI. The CDR3 runs to 14 residues. V was clipped by 2 bases and J by 7 bases, with 14 bases between them. The sample originates from a study of blood T cell repertoires in COVID-19. In the authors' workflow: By means of reference gene primer amplification, nucleated cell counts were estimated. Measured with immunoSEQ multiplex PCR; TCRdb has only the in-frame clones, and not every one. The V and J calls and clone size come from that table; D and trimming were worked out from the DNA. The profile covers around 240,000 clones, with 65% to 90% appearing a single time and 6% to 9.5% taken by the ten largest.

Sequencing was done on a sample of peripheral blood. This sequence originates from a woman in her forties or fifties with acute or convalescent COVID-19. The chain uses TRBV18 and TRBJ1-1, with D maybe TRBD1 (5 bases). The CDR3 nucleotides read TGTGCCAGCTCACCAAGGGCTCTGGGGGGTGAAGCTTTCTTT. Translating it yields CASSPRALGGEAFF.